This TCR beta chain was obtained from a study of molecular identifiers for immune sequencing clone quantification. Study-wide results and limits: Barcodes shared by identical TCR molecules could lead to underestimated sizes of highly expanded clones.

Making the bulk TCR libraries relied on previously described methods and listed TCR primers. TCRdb used MiXCR to reprocess the PCR reads, holding one entry per CDR3 protein. The table lists around 480,000 distinct CDR3 sequences, 25% of them singletons. The germline CDR1 and CDR2 sequences are DFQATT and SNEGSKA (reference sequence). The CDR3 has 18 residues. Germline trimming cut 0 bases from V and 7 bases from J; bases unmatched to any gene: 12. The table lists this clonotype with a few counts. Its cognate antigen is unknown. This receptor was obtained from a human donor in good health. Some libraries in this study had Jurkat cell RNA spiked in. Sequenced: naive CD8+ T cells from blood, with Jurkat cell RNA spiked in. Noted subset: FACS-sorted CD8+CD4-CCR7+CD45RA+ naive T cells. This chain links TRBV20-1 with TRBJ2-2; the match to TRBD2 covers 12 bases. CDR3 amino acids: CSARDRGLAGWSGGELFF. The CDR3 DNA reads as TGCAGTGCTAGAGATCGCGGACTAGCGGGATGGTCTGGCGGGGAGCTGTTTTTT.